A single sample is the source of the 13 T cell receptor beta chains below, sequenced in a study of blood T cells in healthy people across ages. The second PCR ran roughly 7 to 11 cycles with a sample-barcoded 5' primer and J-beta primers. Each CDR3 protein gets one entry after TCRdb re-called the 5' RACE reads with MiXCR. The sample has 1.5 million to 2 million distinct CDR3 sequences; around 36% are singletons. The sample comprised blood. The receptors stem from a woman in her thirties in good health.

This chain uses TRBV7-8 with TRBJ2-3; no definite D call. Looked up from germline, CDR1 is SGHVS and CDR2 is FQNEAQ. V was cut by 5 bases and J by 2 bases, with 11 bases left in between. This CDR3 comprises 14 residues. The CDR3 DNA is TGTGCCAGCAGCCAACCTTACTCCACAGATACGCAGTATTTT. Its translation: CASSQPYSTDTQYF. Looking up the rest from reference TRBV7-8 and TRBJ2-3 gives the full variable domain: GAGVSQSPRYKVAKRGQDVALRCDPISGHVSLFWYQQALGQGPEFLTYFQNEAQLDKSGLPSDRFFAERPEGSVSTLKIQRTQQEDSAVYLCASSQPYSTDTQYFGPGTRLTVL.

The CDR3 region has the DNA TGTGCCAGCAGTGAAACCCAATCGAGGGAGCAGTACTTC. Its translation is CASSETQSREQYF. V and J are TRBV6-1 and TRBJ2-7; D is unresolved. This CDR3 region has 13 residues. V shed 2 bases and J shed 7 bases, with 12 bases lying between them. In germline, CDR1 is MNHNS, CDR2 SASEGT.

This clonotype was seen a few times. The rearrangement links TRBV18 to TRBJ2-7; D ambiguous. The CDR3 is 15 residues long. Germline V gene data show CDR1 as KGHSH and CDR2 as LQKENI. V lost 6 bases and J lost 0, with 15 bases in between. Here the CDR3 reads CASSPRNNPSYEQYF. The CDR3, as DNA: TGTGCCAGCTCTCCAAGGAACAATCCCTCCTACGAGCAGTACTTC.

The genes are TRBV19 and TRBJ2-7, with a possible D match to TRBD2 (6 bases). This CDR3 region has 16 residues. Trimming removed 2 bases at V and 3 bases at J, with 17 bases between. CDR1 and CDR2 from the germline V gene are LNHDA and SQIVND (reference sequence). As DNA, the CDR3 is TGTGCCAGTAGTATATCGTCGGCGGGAAGGGTCTACGAGCAGTACTTC. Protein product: CASSISSAGRVYEQYF.

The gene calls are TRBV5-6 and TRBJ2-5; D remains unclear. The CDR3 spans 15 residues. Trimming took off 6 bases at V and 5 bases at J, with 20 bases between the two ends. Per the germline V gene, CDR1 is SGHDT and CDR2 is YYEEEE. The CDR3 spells CASIDRKGSGETQYF. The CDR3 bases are TGTGCCAGCATAGACCGTAAAGGGTCCGGGGAGACCCAGTACTTC. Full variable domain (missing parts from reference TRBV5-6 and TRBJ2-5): DAGVTQSPTHLIKTRGQQVTLRCSPKSGHDTVSWYQQALGQGPQFIFQYYEEEERQRGNFPDRFSGHQFPNYSSELNVNALLLGDSALYLCASIDRKGSGETQYFGPGTRLLVL.

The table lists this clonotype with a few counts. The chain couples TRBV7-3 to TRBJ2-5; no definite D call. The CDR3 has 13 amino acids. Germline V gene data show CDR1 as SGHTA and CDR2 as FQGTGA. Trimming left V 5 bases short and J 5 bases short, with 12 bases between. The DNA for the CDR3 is TGTGCCAGCAGCCCAAGGGCGATGGAGACCCAGTACTTC. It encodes CASSPRAMETQYF.

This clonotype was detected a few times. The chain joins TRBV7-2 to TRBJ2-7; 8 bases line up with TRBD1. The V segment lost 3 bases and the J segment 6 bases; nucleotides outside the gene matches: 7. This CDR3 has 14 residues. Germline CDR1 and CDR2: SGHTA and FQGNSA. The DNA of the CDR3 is TGTGCCAGCAGCTTTCCGGGACAGGTGACCGAGCAGTACTTC. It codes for CASSFPGQVTEQYF.

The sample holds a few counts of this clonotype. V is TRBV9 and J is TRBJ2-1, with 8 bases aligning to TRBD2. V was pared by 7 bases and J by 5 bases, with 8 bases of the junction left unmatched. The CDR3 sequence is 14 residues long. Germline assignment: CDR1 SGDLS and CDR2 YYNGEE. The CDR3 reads CASAKRERDNEQFF. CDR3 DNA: TGTGCCAGCGCCAAGCGGGAGAGGGACAATGAGCAGTTCTTC.

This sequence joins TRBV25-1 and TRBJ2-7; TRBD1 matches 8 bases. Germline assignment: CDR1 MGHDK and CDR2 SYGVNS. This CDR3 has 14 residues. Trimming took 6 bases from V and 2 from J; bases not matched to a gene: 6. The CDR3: CASRAQGVPYEQYF. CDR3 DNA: TGTGCCAGCAGGGCACAGGGGGTGCCCTACGAGCAGTACTTC.

CDR3 DNA: TGTGCCAGTCGTCTACTAAAGGGGCGGGCCGGTGGACATGAGCAGTTCTTC. The encoded protein is CASRLLKGRAGGHEQFF. This rearrangement joins TRBV19 to TRBJ2-1; the D call may be TRBD1 or TRBD2 (5 bases each). The CDR3 sequence is 17 residues long. Trimming left V 8 bases short and J 8 bases short, with 28 bases between. CDR1 and CDR2 from the germline V gene are LNHDA and SQIVND (reference sequence).

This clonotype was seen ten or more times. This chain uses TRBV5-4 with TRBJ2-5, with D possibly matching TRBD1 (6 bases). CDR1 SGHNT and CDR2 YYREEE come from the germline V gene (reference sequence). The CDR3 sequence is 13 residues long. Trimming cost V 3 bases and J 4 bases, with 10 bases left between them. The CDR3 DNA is TGTGCCAGCAGCTCCTCAGGGGTAGAGACCCAGTACTTC. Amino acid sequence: CASSSSGVETQYF.

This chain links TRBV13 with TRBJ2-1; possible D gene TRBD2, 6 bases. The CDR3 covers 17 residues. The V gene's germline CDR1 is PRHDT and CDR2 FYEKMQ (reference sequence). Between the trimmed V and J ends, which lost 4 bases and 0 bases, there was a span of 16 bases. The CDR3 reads CASSSYLASSSYNEQFF. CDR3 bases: TGTGCCAGCAGCTCGTATCTAGCGTCTAGCTCCTACAATGAGCAGTTCTTC.

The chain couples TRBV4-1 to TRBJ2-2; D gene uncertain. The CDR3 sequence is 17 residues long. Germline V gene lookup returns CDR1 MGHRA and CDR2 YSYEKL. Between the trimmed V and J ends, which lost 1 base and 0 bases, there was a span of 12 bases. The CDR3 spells CASSQVFVIANTGELFF. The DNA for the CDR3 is TGCGCCAGCAGCCAAGTTTTCGTAATCGCGAACACCGGGGAGCTGTTTTTT.